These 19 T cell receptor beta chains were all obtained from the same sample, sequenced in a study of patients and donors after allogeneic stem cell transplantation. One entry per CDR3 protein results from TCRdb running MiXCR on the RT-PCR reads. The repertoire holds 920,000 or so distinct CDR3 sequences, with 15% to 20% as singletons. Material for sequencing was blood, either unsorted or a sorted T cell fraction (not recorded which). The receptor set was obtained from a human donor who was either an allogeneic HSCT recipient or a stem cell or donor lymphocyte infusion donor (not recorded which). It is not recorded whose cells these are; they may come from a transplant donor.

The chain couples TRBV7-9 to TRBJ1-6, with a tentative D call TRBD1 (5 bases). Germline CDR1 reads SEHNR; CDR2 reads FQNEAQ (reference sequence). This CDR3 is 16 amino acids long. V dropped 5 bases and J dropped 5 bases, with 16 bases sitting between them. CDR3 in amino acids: CASSALRNRNNSPLHF. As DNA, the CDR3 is TGTGCCAGCAGCGCTCTCCGGAACAGGAATAATTCACCCCTCCACTTT. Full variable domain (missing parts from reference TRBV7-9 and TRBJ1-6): DTGVSQNPRHKITKRGQNVTFRCDPISEHNRLYWYRQTLGQGPEFLTYFQNEAQLEKSRLLSDRFSAERPKGSFSTLEIQRTEQGDSAMYLCASSALRNRNNSPLHFGNGTRLTVT.

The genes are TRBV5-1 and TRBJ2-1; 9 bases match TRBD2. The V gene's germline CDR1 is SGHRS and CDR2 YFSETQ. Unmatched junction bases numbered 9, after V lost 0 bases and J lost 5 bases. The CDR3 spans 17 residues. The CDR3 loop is CASSLVPSGIVDNEQFF. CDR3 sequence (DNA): TGCGCCAGCAGCTTGGTACCTAGCGGGATAGTCGACAATGAGCAGTTCTTC.

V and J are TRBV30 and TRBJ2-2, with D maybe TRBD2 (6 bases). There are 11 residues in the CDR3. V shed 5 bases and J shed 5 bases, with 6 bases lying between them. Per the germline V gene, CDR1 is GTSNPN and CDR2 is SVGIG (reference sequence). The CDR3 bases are TGTGCCTGGGGGAGGACCGGGGAGCTGTTTTTT. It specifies CAWGRTGELFF.

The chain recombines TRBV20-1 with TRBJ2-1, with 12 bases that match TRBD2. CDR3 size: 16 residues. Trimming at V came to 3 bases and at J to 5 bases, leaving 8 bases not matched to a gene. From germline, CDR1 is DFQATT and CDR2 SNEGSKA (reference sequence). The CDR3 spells CSASLAGGPANNEQFF. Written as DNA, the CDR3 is TGCAGTGCTAGTCTAGCGGGAGGGCCCGCTAACAATGAGCAGTTCTTC.

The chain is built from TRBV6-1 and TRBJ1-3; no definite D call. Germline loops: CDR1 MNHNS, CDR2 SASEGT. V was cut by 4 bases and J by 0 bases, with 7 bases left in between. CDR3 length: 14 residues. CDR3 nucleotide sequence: TGTGCCAGCAGTGGAAAGAGCTCTGGAAACACCATATATTTT. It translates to CASSGKSSGNTIYF.

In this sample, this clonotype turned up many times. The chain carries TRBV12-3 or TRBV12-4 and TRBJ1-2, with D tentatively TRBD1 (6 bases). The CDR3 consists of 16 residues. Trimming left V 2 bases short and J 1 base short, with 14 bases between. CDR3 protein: CASSLFLDRYNYGYTF. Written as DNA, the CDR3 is TGTGCCAGCAGTTTATTCCTGGACAGATATAACTATGGCTACACCTTC.

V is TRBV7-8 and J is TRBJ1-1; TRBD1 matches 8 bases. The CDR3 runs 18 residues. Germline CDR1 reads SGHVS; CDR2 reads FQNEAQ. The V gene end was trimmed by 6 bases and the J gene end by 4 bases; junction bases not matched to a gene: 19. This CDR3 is CASSPTRGTGGRRTEAFF. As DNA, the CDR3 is TGTGCCAGCAGTCCAACGCGCGGGACAGGCGGGAGGCGCACTGAAGCTTTCTTT.

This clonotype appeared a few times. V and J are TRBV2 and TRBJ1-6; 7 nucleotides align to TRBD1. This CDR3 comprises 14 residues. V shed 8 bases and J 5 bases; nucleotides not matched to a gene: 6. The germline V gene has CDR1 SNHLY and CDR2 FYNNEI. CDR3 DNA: TGTGCCAGCCTTGAACAGGGGAATAATTCACCCCTCCACTTT. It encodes CASLEQGNNSPLHF.

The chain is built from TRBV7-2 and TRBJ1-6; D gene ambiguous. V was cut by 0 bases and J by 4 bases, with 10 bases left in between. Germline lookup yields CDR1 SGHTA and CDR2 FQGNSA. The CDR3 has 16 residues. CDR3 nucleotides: TGTGCCAGCAGCTTAGCCAGCCAGCTTTATAATTCACCCCTCCACTTT. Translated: CASSLASQLYNSPLHF.

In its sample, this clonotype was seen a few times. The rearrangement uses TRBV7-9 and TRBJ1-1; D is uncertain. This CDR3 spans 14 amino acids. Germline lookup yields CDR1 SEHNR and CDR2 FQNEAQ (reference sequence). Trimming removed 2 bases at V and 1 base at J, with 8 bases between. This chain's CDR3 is CASSLFQSNTEAFF. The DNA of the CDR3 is TGTGCCAGCAGCTTATTCCAGTCGAACACTGAAGCTTTCTTT.

Here the CDR3 reads CASSMTGGGANTGELFF. The DNA for the CDR3 is TGTGCCAGCAGTATGACAGGGGGCGGTGCGAACACCGGGGAGCTGTTTTTT. V and J are TRBV9 and TRBJ2-2; TRBD1 agrees at 10 bases. Germline-derived CDR1 and CDR2 are SGDLS and YYNGEE. The trim removed 5 bases at V and 0 bases at J, leaving 7 bases unmatched. The CDR3 is 17 amino acids.

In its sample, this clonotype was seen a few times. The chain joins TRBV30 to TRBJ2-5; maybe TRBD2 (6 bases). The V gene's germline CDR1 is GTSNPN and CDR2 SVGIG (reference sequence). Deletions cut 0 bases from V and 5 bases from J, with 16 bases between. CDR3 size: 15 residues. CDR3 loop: CAWSVQEGFGETQYF. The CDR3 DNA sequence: TGTGCCTGGAGTGTACAGGAGGGATTCGGGGAGACCCAGTACTTC.

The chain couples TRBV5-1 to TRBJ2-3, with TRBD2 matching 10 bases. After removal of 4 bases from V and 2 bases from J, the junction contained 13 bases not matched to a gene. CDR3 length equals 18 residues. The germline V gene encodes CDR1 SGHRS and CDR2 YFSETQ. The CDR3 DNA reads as TGCGCCAGCAGCCCCGGATTAGCGGGAGGTCCGACCACAGATACGCAGTATTTT. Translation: CASSPGLAGGPTTDTQYF.

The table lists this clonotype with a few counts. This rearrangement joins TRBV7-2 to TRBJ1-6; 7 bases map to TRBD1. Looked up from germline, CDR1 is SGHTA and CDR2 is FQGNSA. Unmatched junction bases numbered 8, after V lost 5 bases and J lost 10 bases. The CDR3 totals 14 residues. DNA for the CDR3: TGTGCCAGCAGCAGCAGACAGGGAGACTCACCCCTCCACTTT. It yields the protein CASSSRQGDSPLHF.

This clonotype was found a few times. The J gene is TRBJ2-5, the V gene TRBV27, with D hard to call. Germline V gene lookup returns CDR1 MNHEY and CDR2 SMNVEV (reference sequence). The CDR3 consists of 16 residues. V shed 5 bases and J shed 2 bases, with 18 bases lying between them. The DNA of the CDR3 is TGTGCCAGCAGTCTCCAACCCCGATCCAAGCAAGAGACCCAGTACTTC. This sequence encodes CASSLQPRSKQETQYF.

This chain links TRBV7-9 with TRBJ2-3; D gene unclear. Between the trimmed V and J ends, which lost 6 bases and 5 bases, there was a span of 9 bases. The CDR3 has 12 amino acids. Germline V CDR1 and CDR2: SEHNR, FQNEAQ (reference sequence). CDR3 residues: CASRSKGDTQYF. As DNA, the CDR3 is TGTGCCAGCAGGTCTAAAGGAGATACGCAGTATTTT.

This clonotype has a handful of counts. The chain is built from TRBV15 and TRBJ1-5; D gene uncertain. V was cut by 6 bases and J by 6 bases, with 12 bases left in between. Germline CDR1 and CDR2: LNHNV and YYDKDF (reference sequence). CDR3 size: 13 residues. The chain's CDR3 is CATSIGRFQPQHF. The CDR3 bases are TGTGCCACCAGTATCGGACGATTTCAGCCCCAGCATTTT.

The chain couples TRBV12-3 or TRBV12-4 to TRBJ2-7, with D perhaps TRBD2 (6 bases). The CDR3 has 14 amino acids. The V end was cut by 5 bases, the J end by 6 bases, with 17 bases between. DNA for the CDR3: TGTGCCAGCAGTCACGGGAGATCCGACTCCGAGCAGTACTTC. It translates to CASSHGRSDSEQYF.

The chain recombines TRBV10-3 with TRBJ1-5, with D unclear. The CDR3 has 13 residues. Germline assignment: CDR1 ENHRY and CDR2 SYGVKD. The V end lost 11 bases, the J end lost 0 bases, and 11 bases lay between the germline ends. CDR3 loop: CAASVNSNQPQHF. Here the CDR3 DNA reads TGTGCCGCTTCAGTGAATAGCAATCAGCCCCAGCATTTT.